This TCR beta chain was recorded in a study of CD8 T cells in Susac syndrome. Broader study findings: The study conceded that its TCR sequencing and HLA analysis involved relatively few individuals.

The germline V and J ends were trimmed by 0 bases and 0 bases, with 6 bases remaining between them. The CDR3 runs to 14 residues. Germline CDR1 reads LNHNV; CDR2 reads YYDKDF (reference sequence). As to this clonotype: Antigen: not known.

The authors negatively isolated CD8+ and CD4+ T cells and FACS-enriched TEMRA cells. An input of 0.5 to 1 ug of RNA was subjected to reverse transcription using random hexamers. An immunoSEQ multiplex PCR amplified TCR beta CDR3 over 54 Vbeta and 13 Jbeta. Using its own MiXCR run on the immunoSEQ multiplex PCR reads, TCRdb lists one record per CDR3 protein. The sample contains some 120,000 distinct CDR3 sequences, around 94% of which appear only once. This clonotype was sampled from a human donor in good health. V usage is TRBV15 and J usage is TRBJ2-7; no reliable D call. The material sequenced was CD4+ T cells from PBMCs. CDR3 in DNA: TGTGCCACCAGCAGAGATCGAGGCTCCTACGAGCAGTACTTC. It is translated as CATSRDRGSYEQYF.